This T cell receptor beta chain was identified during a study of CD8+ T cells in alopecia areata. General study points: Among the top 100, expanded CD8+ clones were significantly decreased by tofacitinib, as was scalp clonality. Lesional scalp exceeded normal scalp in clonality, especially in alopecia totalis/universalis. The treated group had a single nonresponder, limiting CD8+ expansion-response conclusions.

cDNA prepared by RNA extraction and subsequent reverse transcription served as the template for sequencing. Here immunoSEQ multiplex PCR was the method, and the copy in TCRdb shows in-frame clones only, minus some. The table records some 200,000 clones, 58% of them present only once. Stated treatment: oral pan-JAK inhibitor, 5-10 mg twice daily. Sorted out of PBMCs were CD4+ T cells and CD8+ T cells. On this clone: Its antigen is not identified.

Sequenced material: CD4+ T cells sorted from blood, taken at week 24, from a patient treated with tofacitinib. This sequence was found in a human donor with alopecia areata.

As DNA, the CDR3 is TGTGCCAGCAGGCCACAGGGGGCGGGAGGCTACACCTTC. This translates into CASRPQGAGGYTF. The chain carries TRBV6-5 and TRBJ1-2, with 9 bases that match TRBD1. Germline values: CDR1 MNHEY, CDR2 SVGAGI. The CDR3 runs to 13 residues. Germline trimming cut 6 bases from V and 8 bases from J; bases unmatched to any gene: 7.